These 8 T cell receptor beta chains came from one sample sequenced in a study of OX40 agonist ivuxolimab in advanced cancers. Repertoires were generated with immunoSEQ multiplex PCR, while TCRdb's copy carries only in-frame clones and drops some. This table holds 100,000 or so clones, 90% found once. Specimen: CD4+ or CD8+ T cells sorted from blood, collected in a trial of the OX40 agonist ivuxolimab. The receptors shown here come from an adult with an advanced solid tumor such as melanoma, head and neck, liver or kidney cancer.

This clone was counted only a few times. The CDR3 bases are TGTGCCAGCAGCCAGGACAGGATCGGAGGAAACACCATATATTTT. Translation: CASSQDRIGGNTIYF. The rearrangement uses TRBV7-2 and TRBJ1-3; 7 nucleotides agree with TRBD1. V dropped 5 bases and J dropped 4; count of bases not matched to a gene: 8. The germline V gene encodes CDR1 SGHTA and CDR2 FQGNSA. There are 15 residues in the CDR3.

The genes are TRBV2 and TRBJ2-6; D unresolved. CDR1 SNHLY and CDR2 FYNNEI come from the germline V gene. V was cut by 7 bases and J by 0 bases, with 7 bases left in between. The CDR3 consists of 14 residues. Here the CDR3 reads CASTPTSGANVLTF. The CDR3 bases are TGTGCCAGCACCCCGACCTCTGGGGCCAACGTCCTGACTTTC.

J is TRBJ2-5 and V is TRBV18, with TRBD1 as a possible D gene (5 bases). V lost 5 bases and J lost 4, with 8 bases in between. This CDR3 spans 12 amino acids. Germline V lookup: CDR1 KGHSH, CDR2 LQKENI. The DNA of the CDR3 is TGTGCCAGCTCAGCAGGGTCAGAGACCCAGTACTTC. Translating gives CASSAGSETQYF.

The chain is built from TRBV28 and TRBJ1-2; tentatively, D is TRBD1 (5 bases). V dropped 5 bases and J dropped 8 bases, with 15 bases sitting between them. This CDR3 has 13 amino acids. Germline V lookup: CDR1 MDHEN, CDR2 SYDVKM. This CDR3 is CASSKGPTQGYTF. CDR3 nucleotide sequence: TGTGCCAGCAGTAAGGGACCCACCCAAGGCTACACCTTC.

The V and J genes are TRBV18 and TRBJ1-1; 9 positions match TRBD1. With 8 bases clipped from V and 5 bases from J, the junction kept 6 bases outside the gene matches. This CDR3 region has 13 residues. Germline V gene sequence: CDR1 KGHSH, CDR2 LQKENI. CDR3 region: CASVTGGRTEAFF. DNA for the CDR3: TGTGCCAGCGTAACAGGGGGCCGGACTGAAGCTTTCTTT.

The chain joins TRBV7-9 to TRBJ2-5; D might be TRBD1 or TRBD2, each matching 6 bases. Trimming removed 7 bases at V and 4 bases at J, with 13 bases between. Germline assignment: CDR1 SEHNR and CDR2 FQNEAQ (reference sequence). This CDR3 has 13 amino acids. CDR3 amino acids: CASKLGGGETQYF. The CDR3 nucleotides read TGTGCCAGCAAATTAGGGGGAGGAGAGACCCAGTACTTC. The full variable domain, in which reference TRBV7-9 and TRBJ2-5 provide the parts outside the CDR3, is DTGVSQNPRHKITKRGQNVTFRCDPISEHNRLYWYRQTLGQGPEFLTYFQNEAQLEKSRLLSDRFSAERPKGSFSTLEIQRTEQGDSAMYLCASKLGGGETQYFGPGTRLLVL.

V gene TRBV4-2 combines with J gene TRBJ2-1; 10 positions match TRBD2. The ends lost 0 bases at V and 12 bases at J; junction bases unmatched: 17. The CDR3 runs 18 residues. The germline V gene encodes CDR1 LGHNA and CDR2 YNFKEQ. CDR3: CASSQEGNGASGRSVQFF. The CDR3 bases are TGTGCCAGCAGCCAAGAAGGGAATGGGGCTAGCGGGAGAAGTGTGCAGTTCTTC.

This clone was counted once. J is TRBJ2-2 and V is TRBV19; 7 bases fit TRBD2. This CDR3 is built from 17 residues. Germline V gene data show CDR1 as LNHDA and CDR2 as SQIVND (reference sequence). Trimming cost V 5 bases and J 5 bases; bases outside gene matches: 14. The CDR3 loop reads CASSPGGTGGNTGELFF. The CDR3 DNA sequence: TGTGCCAGTAGTCCTGGGGGTACGGGAGGTAATACCGGGGAGCTGTTTTTT.